This TCR beta chain stems from a study of blood T cell repertoires in COVID-19. Per the germline V gene, CDR1 is LGHDT and CDR2 is YNNKEL (reference sequence). This CDR3 has 15 residues. V lost 4 bases, J lost 0 bases, and 4 bases stayed unmatched. Generated by immunoSEQ multiplex PCR, the TCRdb table keeps only in-frame clones and is missing some. The sample contains tens of thousands of clones, around 80% of which appear only once. The sequencing input was peripheral blood. This clonotype was obtained from a man aged 50-60 years with acute or convalescent COVID-19. The rearrangement uses TRBV3-1 (or the pseudogene TRBV3-2) and TRBJ2-7; TRBD2 agrees at 9 bases. The CDR3 sequence: CASSRLAVSSYEQYF. CDR3 nucleotides: TGTGCCAGCAGCCGACTAGCGGTGAGCTCCTACGAGCAGTACTTC.